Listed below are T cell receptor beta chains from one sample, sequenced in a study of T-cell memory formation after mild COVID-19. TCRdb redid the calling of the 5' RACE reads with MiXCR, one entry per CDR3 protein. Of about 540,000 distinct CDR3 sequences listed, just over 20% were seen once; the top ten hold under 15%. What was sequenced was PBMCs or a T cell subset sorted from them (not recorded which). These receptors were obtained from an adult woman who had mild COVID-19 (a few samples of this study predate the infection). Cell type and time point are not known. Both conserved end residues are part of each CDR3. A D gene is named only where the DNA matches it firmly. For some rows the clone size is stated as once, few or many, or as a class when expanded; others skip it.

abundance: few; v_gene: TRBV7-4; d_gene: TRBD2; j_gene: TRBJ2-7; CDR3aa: CASSFLTSRKHEQYF; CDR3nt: TGTGCCAGCAGCTTTCTGACTAGCAGGAAACACGAGCAGTACTTC
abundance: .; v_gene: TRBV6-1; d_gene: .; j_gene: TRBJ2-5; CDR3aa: CASSEVGLSRETQYF; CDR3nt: TGTGCCAGCAGTGAAGTGGGACTTAGTCGAGAGACCCAGTACTTC
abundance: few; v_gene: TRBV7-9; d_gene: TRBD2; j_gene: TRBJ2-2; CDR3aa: CASSSERERTGELFF; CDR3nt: TGTGCCAGCAGCTCGGAGCGGGAGCGCACCGGGGAGCTGTTTTTT
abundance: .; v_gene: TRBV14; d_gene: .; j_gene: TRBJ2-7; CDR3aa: CASSYDRANPRYEQYF; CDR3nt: TGTGCCAGCAGCTACGATCGGGCCAACCCCCGCTACGAGCAGTACTTC
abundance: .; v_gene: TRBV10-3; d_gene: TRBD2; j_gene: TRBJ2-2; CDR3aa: CAISDLAGGNTGELFF; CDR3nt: TGTGCCATCAGTGATCTAGCGGGAGGGAACACCGGGGAGCTGTTTTTT
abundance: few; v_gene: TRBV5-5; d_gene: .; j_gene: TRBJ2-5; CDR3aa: CASSLGAGSGETQYF; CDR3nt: TGTGCCAGCAGCTTAGGGGCAGGGTCGGGGGAGACCCAGTACTTC
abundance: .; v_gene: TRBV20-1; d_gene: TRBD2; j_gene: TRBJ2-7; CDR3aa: CSARDPAGGTYEQYF; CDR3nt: TGCAGTGCTAGAGATCCTGCGGGAGGGACTTACGAGCAGTACTTC
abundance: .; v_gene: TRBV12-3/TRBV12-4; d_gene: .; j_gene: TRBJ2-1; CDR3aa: CASSVGNHNEQFF; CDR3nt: TGTGCCAGCAGTGTCGGAAACCACAATGAGCAGTTCTTC
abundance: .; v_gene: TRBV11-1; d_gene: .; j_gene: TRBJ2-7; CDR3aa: CASSPKGLRGYEQYF; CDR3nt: TGTGCCAGCAGCCCCAAGGGCTTAAGGGGCTACGAGCAGTACTTC
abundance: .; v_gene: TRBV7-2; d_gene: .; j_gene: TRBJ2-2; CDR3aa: CASSSAGLARVTGELFF; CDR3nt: TGTGCCAGCAGCTCCGCCGGGTTGGCTAGAGTCACCGGGGAGCTGTTTTTT
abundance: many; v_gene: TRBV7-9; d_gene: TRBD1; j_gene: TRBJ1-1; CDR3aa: CASSLSQGVTEAFF; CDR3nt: TGTGCCAGCAGCTTGAGTCAGGGGGTCACTGAAGCTTTCTTT
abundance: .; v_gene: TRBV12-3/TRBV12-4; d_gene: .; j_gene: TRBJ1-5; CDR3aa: CASSFGAGDQPQHF; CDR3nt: TGTGCCAGCAGTTTCGGGGCAGGGGATCAGCCCCAGCATTTT
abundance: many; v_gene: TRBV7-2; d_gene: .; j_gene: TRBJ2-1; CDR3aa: CASSLATPGFSYNEQFF; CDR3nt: TGTGCCAGCAGCTTAGCTACCCCGGGATTCTCCTACAATGAGCAGTTCTTC
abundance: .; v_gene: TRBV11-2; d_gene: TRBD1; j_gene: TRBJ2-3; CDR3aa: CASRRPGQGAVTQYF; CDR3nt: TGTGCCAGCAGGCGTCCGGGACAGGGGGCTGTTACGCAGTATTTT
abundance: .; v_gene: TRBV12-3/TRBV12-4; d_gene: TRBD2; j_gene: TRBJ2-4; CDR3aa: CASSPNPGGRWENIQYF; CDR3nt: TGTGCCAGCAGCCCTAACCCCGGCGGGAGATGGGAAAACATTCAGTACTTC
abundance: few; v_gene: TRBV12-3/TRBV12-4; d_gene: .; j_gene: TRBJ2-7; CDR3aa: CASRKTKNSYEQYF; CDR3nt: TGTGCCAGCAGGAAGACCAAGAATTCCTACGAGCAGTACTTC
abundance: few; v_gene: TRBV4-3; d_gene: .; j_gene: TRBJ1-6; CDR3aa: CASSQDSREDADSPLHF; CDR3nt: TGCGCCAGCAGCCAAGATTCTAGGGAGGATGCGGATTCACCCCTCCACTTT
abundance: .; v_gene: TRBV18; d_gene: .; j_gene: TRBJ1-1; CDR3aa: CASSPPGTMNTEAFF; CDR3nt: TGTGCCAGCTCACCACCCGGGACCATGAACACTGAAGCTTTCTTT
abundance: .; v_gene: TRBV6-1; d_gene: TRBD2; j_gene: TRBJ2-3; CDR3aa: CASSDFLAGGRSDTQYF; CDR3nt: TGTGCCAGCAGTGACTTCCTAGCGGGAGGACGATCAGATACGCAGTATTTT
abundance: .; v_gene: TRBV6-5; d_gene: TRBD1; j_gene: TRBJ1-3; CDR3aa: CASRGTGSGNTIYF; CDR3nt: TGTGCCAGCAGAGGGACAGGCTCTGGAAACACCATATATTTT
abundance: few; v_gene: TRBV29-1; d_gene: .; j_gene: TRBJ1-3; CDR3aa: CSATQENSGNTIYF; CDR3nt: TGCAGCGCCACCCAGGAGAACTCTGGAAACACCATATATTTT
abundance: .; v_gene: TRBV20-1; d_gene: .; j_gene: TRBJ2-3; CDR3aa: CSASGFGPRSPSTDTQYF; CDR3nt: TGCAGTGCCAGCGGGTTTGGCCCCCGCTCGCCTAGCACAGATACGCAGTATTTT
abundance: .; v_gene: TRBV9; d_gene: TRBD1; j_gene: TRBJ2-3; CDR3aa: CASSAPTGHITDTQYF; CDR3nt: TGTGCCAGCAGCGCGCCGACAGGGCATATCACAGATACGCAGTATTTT
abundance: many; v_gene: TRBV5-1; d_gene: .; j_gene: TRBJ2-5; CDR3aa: CASSFDRVKETQYF; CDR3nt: TGCGCCAGCAGCTTCGACAGAGTTAAAGAGACCCAGTACTTC
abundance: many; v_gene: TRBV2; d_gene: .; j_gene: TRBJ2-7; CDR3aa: CASSGSRAGAHEQYF; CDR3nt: TGTGCCAGCAGTGGTAGTCGTGCAGGTGCGCACGAGCAGTACTTC
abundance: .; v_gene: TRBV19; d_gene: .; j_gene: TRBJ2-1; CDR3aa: CASSTLWGSSYNEQFF; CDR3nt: TGTGCCAGTAGTACCTTATGGGGGAGCTCCTACAATGAGCAGTTCTTC
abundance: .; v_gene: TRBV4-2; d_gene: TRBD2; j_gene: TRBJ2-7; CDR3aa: CASSQDLVSGRRYEQYF; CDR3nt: TGTGCCAGCAGCCAAGATCTTGTTAGCGGGAGGCGGTACGAGCAGTACTTC
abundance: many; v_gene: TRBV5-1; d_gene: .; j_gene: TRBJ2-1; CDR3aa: CASSLARSSYNEQFF; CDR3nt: TGCGCCAGCAGCTTGGCCCGTTCCTCCTACAATGAGCAGTTCTTC
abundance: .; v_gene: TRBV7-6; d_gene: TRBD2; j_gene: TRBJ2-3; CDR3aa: CASSLDGGRVDTQYF; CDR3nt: TGTGCCAGCAGCTTAGACGGGGGGAGGGTGGATACGCAGTATTTT
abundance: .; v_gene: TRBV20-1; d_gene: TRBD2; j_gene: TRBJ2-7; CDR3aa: CSARDGLAGSYEQYF; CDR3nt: TGCAGTGCTAGGGACGGACTAGCGGGCTCCTACGAGCAGTACTTC
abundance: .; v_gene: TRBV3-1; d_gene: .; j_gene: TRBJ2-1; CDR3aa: CASSQSELPRGEQFF; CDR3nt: TGTGCCAGCAGCCAATCTGAACTACCACGAGGTGAGCAGTTCTTC
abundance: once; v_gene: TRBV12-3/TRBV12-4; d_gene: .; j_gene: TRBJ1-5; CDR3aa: CASSLSGGFGNQPQHF; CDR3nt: TGTGCCAGCAGTCTCTCTGGGGGATTCGGCAATCAGCCCCAGCATTTT
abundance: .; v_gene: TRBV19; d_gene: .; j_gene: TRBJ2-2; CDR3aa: CASSTGGTSGELFF; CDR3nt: TGTGCCAGTAGTACAGGAGGGACATCCGGGGAGCTGTTTTTT
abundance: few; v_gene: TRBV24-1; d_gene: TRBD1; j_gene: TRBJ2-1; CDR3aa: CATGTGSYNEQFF; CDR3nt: TGTGCCACCGGGACAGGGAGTTACAATGAGCAGTTCTTC
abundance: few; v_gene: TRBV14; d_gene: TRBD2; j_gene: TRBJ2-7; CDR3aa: CASSSLDLGAGDLYEQYF; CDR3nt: TGTGCCAGCAGCTCCCTTGATCTCGGGGCGGGGGACCTCTACGAGCAGTACTTC
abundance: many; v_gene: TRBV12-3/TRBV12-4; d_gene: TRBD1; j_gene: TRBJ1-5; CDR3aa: CASRTDRDNQPQHF; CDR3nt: TGTGCCAGCAGGACTGACAGGGACAATCAGCCCCAGCATTTT